What follows are 10 T cell receptor beta chains derived from one specimen sequenced in a study of neurological immune-mediated disorders. TCRdb passed the 5' RACE reads through MiXCR, listing each CDR3 protein once. The table has some 77,000 distinct CDR3 sequences, around 9.9% seen once. Sequencing was done on a sample of PBMCs. These receptors were obtained from a man between 50 and 59 years old in good health.

The chain carries TRBV28 and TRBJ2-3; 8 bases align to TRBD2. Germline CDR1 and CDR2: MDHEN and SYDVKM. This CDR3 contains 14 residues. V shed 8 bases and J 5 bases; nucleotides not matched to a gene: 9. DNA of the CDR3: TGTGCCAGCCTTGAGCGGGAGTCCTTAGATACGCAGTATTTT. This encodes CASLERESLDTQYF. The whole variable domain, remainder taken from reference TRBV28 and TRBJ2-3, is DVKVTQSSRYLVKRTGEKVFLECVQDMDHENMFWYRQDPGLGLRLIYFSYDVKMKEKGDIPEGYSVSREKKERFSLILESASTNQTSMYLCASLERESLDTQYFGPGTRLTVL.

The table lists this clonotype with many counts. The J gene is TRBJ2-7, the V gene TRBV10-3, with 10 bases that match TRBD1. Germline V gene lookup returns CDR1 ENHRY and CDR2 SYGVKD. This CDR3 contains 13 residues. V trimming: 7 bases; J trimming: 2 bases; junction bases outside the gene matches: 2. Here the CDR3 reads CAIKGQGAYEQYF. The CDR3 nucleotides read TGTGCCATCAAAGGACAGGGGGCCTACGAGCAGTACTTC.

This clonotype showed up many times. The genes are TRBV7-3 and TRBJ1-1; D might be TRBD1 (5 bases). V was shortened by 2 bases and J by 4 bases, with 8 bases between the two germline ends. This CDR3 is 13 amino acids long. Germline V gives CDR1 SGHTA, CDR2 FQGTGA. DNA of the CDR3: TGTGCCAGCAGCTTATCGGGACCCACTGAAGCTTTCTTT. Its protein is CASSLSGPTEAFF.

This clonotype appeared many times. The chain recombines TRBV7-2 with TRBJ2-7; 10 nucleotides align to TRBD1. There are 15 residues in the CDR3. Germline CDR1 is SGHTA and CDR2 is FQGNSA. V lost 4 bases and J lost 3; bases outside the gene matches: 6. CDR3 nucleotides: TGTGCCAGCAGCTCCAGACAGGGGGCAATCTACGAGCAGTACTTC. It translates to CASSSRQGAIYEQYF.

This clonotype was observed many times. The chain couples TRBV5-1 to TRBJ1-1; 7 nucleotides match TRBD1. Germline V gene sequence: CDR1 SGHRS, CDR2 YFSETQ. This CDR3 contains 17 residues. Trimming removed 2 bases from V and 4 bases from J; junction bases left unmatched: 14. In DNA form, the CDR3 reads TGCGCCAGCAGCTTTTGGGGGACGACAGGGACTATCACTGAAGCTTTCTTT. Amino acid sequence: CASSFWGTTGTITEAFF.

This clonotype was recorded many times. The CDR3 region is CASSQLAGAYNEQFF. In nucleotides, the CDR3 is TGTGCCAGCAGTCAACTAGCGGGAGCCTACAATGAGCAGTTCTTC. The chain carries TRBV28 and TRBJ2-1; TRBD2 aligns across 11 bases. The V segment lost 5 bases and the J segment 2 bases; nucleotides outside the gene matches: 2. The germline V gene has CDR1 MDHEN and CDR2 SYDVKM. The CDR3 has 15 amino acids. Full variable domain (missing parts from reference TRBV28 and TRBJ2-1): DVKVTQSSRYLVKRTGEKVFLECVQDMDHENMFWYRQDPGLGLRLIYFSYDVKMKEKGDIPEGYSVSREKKERFSLILESASTNQTSMYLCASSQLAGAYNEQFFGPGTRLTVL.

The table lists this clonotype with many counts. The rearrangement uses TRBV20-1 and TRBJ1-2; 8 bases are a match to TRBD1. The CDR3 contains 14 residues. Germline assignment: CDR1 DFQATT and CDR2 SNEGSKA (reference sequence). V trimming: 0 bases; J trimming: 13 bases; junction bases outside the gene matches: 13. CDR3 region: CSARDTGQGFRLTF. The CDR3, as DNA: TGCAGTGCTAGAGACACAGGACAGGGCTTTCGGCTCACCTTC.

This clonotype has ten or more counts. The rearrangement uses TRBV20-1 and TRBJ2-4; TRBD2 matches at 7 bases. The CDR3 sequence is 18 residues long. The V gene end was trimmed by 4 bases and the J gene end by 0 bases; junction bases not matched to a gene: 15. Germline loops: CDR1 DFQATT, CDR2 SNEGSKA (reference sequence). Here the CDR3 reads CSANRFVASGLAKNIQYF. The CDR3 region has the DNA TGCAGTGCTAATCGGTTTGTGGCTAGCGGATTAGCCAAAAACATTCAGTACTTC.

This clonotype was recorded at least ten times. J is TRBJ2-5 and V is TRBV7-2; 9 nucleotides align to TRBD1. The V gene end was trimmed by 3 bases and the J gene end by 4 bases; junction bases not matched to a gene: 6. The germline CDR1 and CDR2 sequences are SGHTA and FQGNSA. This CDR3 has 15 residues. DNA of the CDR3: TGTGCCAGCAGCTTCAACCCGGGACAGGGAGAGACCCAGTACTTC. Translating gives CASSFNPGQGETQYF. Complete variable domain (other parts from reference TRBV7-2 and TRBJ2-5): GAGVSQSPSNKVTEKGKDVELRCDPISGHTALYWYRQSLGQGLEFLIYFQGNSAPDKSGLPSDRFSAERTGGSVSTLTIQRTQQEDSAVYLCASSFNPGQGETQYFGPGTRLLVL.

This clonotype was observed many times. The chain joins TRBV19 to TRBJ2-1; D unclear. The V and J ends lost 7 bases and 0 bases respectively, with 4 bases between them. There are 12 residues in the CDR3. Looked up from germline, CDR1 is LNHDA and CDR2 is SQIVND (reference sequence). The CDR3 DNA follows: TGTGCCAGTACAGGCTCCTACAATGAGCAGTTCTTC. Translating gives CASTGSYNEQFF.